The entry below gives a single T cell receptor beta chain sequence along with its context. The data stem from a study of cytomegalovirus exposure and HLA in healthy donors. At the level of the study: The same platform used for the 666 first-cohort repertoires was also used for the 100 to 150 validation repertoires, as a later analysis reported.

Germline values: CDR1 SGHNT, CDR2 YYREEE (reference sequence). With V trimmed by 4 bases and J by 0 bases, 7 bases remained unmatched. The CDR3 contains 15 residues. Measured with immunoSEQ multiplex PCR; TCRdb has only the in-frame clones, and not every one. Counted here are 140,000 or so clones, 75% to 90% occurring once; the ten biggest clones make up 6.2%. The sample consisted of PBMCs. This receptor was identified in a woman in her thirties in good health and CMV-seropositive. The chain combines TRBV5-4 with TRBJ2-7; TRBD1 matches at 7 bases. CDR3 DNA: TGTGCCAGCAGCCCGGCCAAGGGGGCCTCCTACGAGCAGTACTTC. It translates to CASSPAKGASYEQYF.